A selection of T cell receptor beta chains follows, all from one sample in a study of blood T cell repertoires in COVID-19. The assay was immunoSEQ multiplex PCR, and TCRdb's table has in-frame clones only and misses some. The sample contains about 180,000 clones, roughly 88% of which appear only once. Sequenced sample: peripheral blood. These receptors all come from a woman aged 30 to 39 with acute or convalescent COVID-19. Each CDR3 is given with its conserved first and last residue. D genes are given only for firm matches. A clone size is listed for some rows: how often the clone was seen (once, few, many), or a class if it is expanded.

TRBJ2-7 NA 14 NA TRBV6-5 CASTTAQGSNEQYF TGTGCCAGCACCACGGCACAGGGTTCGAACGAGCAGTACTTC
TRBJ2-1 TRBD2 16 NA TRBV30 CAWSVWTSGRLGEQFF TGTGCCTGGAGTGTATGGACTAGCGGGAGGCTTGGTGAGCAGTTCTTC
TRBJ1-4 NA 12 NA TRBV2 CASREQGNKLFF TGTGCCAGCAGAGAGCAGGGCAACAAACTGTTTTTT
TRBJ2-5 NA 13 NA TRBV5-1 CASSRTDQETQYF TGCGCCAGCAGCCGGACTGATCAAGAGACCCAGTACTTC
TRBJ2-3 NA 13 NA TRBV11-3 CASSQRSWDTQYF TGTGCCAGCAGCCAGAGGTCGTGGGATACGCAGTATTTT
TRBJ2-2 NA 12 NA TRBV12-3/TRBV12-4 CASSFRTGELFF TGTGCCAGCAGTTTTCGGACCGGGGAGCTGTTTTTT
TRBJ1-6 TRBD1 15 NA TRBV7-8 CASSFYRGAGSPLHF TGTGCCAGCAGCTTCTACAGGGGCGCGGGATCACCCCTCCACTTT
TRBJ2-7 NA 14 NA TRBV7-2 CASSPATGLSEQYF TGTGCCAGCAGCCCGGCGACAGGTCTGTCCGAGCAGTACTTC
TRBJ1-2 NA 14 NA TRBV4-1 CASSRITEPGGYTF TGCGCCAGCAGCCGCATAACAGAGCCTGGGGGCTACACCTTC
TRBJ2-2 TRBD1 13 NA TRBV19 CASRDRGTGELFF TGTGCCAGCCGGGACAGGGGCACCGGGGAGCTGTTTTTT
TRBJ1-2 TRBD1 13 NA TRBV7-9 CASRVTGGLGYTF TGTGCCAGCAGGGTGACAGGGGGCCTTGGCTACACCTTC
TRBJ1-4 NA 14 NA TRBV7-2 CASSFSATNEKLFF TGTGCCAGCAGCTTCTCCGCAACTAATGAAAAACTGTTTTTT
TRBJ2-3 NA 12 NA TRBV30 CAGGLALDTQYF TGTGCCGGTGGTCTAGCGCTGGATACGCAGTATTTT
TRBJ1-5 NA 14 NA TRBV7-9 CASSFTGSNQPQHF TGTGCCAGCAGCTTTACAGGGAGCAATCAGCCCCAGCATTTT
TRBJ2-1 TRBD2 15 NA TRBV18 CASSPRREGQEEQFF TGTGCCAGCTCACCCCGACGGGAGGGCCAGGAGGAGCAGTTCTTC
TRBJ2-1 TRBD2 17 NA TRBV3-1/TRBV3-2 CASSHHPGLAGDNEQFF TGTGCCAGCAGCCATCACCCGGGACTAGCGGGGGACAATGAGCAGTTCTTC
TRBJ1-2 NA 14 NA TRBV6-5 CASTQGGAGDGYTF TGTGCCAGCACGCAGGGAGGAGCTGGGGATGGCTACACCTTC
TRBJ2-2 TRBD2 15 NA TRBV5-1 CASSRGVTNTGELFF TGCGCCAGCAGCCGGGGGGTTACGAACACCGGGGAGCTGTTTTTT
TRBJ2-7 TRBD2 17 many TRBV5-1 CASSLNRSGISSGEQYF TGCGCCAGCAGCTTGAATCGTAGCGGGATATCCTCCGGGGAGCAGTACTTC
TRBJ2-2 TRBD2 15 NA TRBV19 CASLDSGSTTGELFF TGTGCCAGTTTGGACAGCGGGAGCACCACCGGGGAGCTGTTTTTT
TRBJ2-1 NA 12 NA TRBV5-1 CASKAPTGQTFF TGCGCCAGCAAGGCGCCTACAGGGCAAACTTTCTTC
TRBJ1-2 TRBD1 15 few TRBV28 CASSSLTGTPYGYTF TGTGCCAGCAGTTCCCTGACAGGGACCCCCTATGGCTACACCTTC
TRBJ2-7 TRBD1 11 once TRBV10-2 CATSDRGFQYF TGCGCCACCAGCGACAGGGGATTTCAGTACTTC
TRBJ2-5 NA 13 NA TRBV10-3 CAISDGGAETQYF TGTGCCATCAGTGACGGAGGGGCAGAGACCCAGTACTTC
TRBJ1-6 TRBD1 14 NA TRBV18 CASSQGQVNSPLHF TGTGCCAGCTCACAGGGACAGGTCAATTCACCCCTCCACTTT
TRBJ1-2 TRBD1 13 NA TRBV6-1 CASSETWDRVRPF TGTGCCAGCAGTGAAACCTGGGACAGGGTGAGACCCTTC
TRBJ1-6 TRBD1 13 few TRBV5-1 CATQGQKNSPLHF TGCGCCACCCAGGGACAGAAGAATTCACCCCTCCACTTT
TRBJ2-7 NA 13 NA TRBV28 CASSFGQLYEQYF TGTGCCAGCAGTTTTGGACAGCTATACGAGCAGTACTTC
TRBJ2-1 NA 15 NA TRBV7-9 CASSLERPFYNEQFF TGTGCCAGCAGCTTGGAGAGGCCGTTCTACAATGAGCAGTTCTTC
TRBJ2-5 TRBD2 15 once TRBV18 CASSLLAGAQETQYF TGTGCCAGCTCACTCTTAGCGGGAGCACAAGAGACCCAGTACTTC
TRBJ2-3 TRBD1 16 NA TRBV5-4 CASSLNRGLSTDTQYF TGTGCCAGCAGCTTGAACAGGGGGCTTAGCACAGATACGCAGTATTTT
TRBJ2-1 NA 13 NA TRBV12-5 CASGLSTDNEQFF TGTGCTAGTGGTTTGTCAACGGACAATGAGCAGTTCTTC
TRBJ1-1 NA 11 many TRBV28 CASSRYTEAFF TGTGCCAGCAGTCGGTACACTGAAGCTTTCTTT
TRBJ1-5 NA 13 NA TRBV4-1 CASSHGLREPQHF TGCGCCAGCAGCCACGGACTCCGGGAGCCCCAGCATTTT
TRBJ1-3 TRBD1 14 NA TRBV11-2 CASTSRTQQGSIYF TGTGCCAGCACGAGCCGCACTCAACAGGGGTCCATATATTTT
TRBJ1-5 NA 12 once TRBV7-9 CASSYRDQPQHF TGTGCCAGCAGCTACAGGGACCAGCCCCAGCATTTT
TRBJ1-2 NA 13 once TRBV30 CAWSTRSDYGYTF TGTGCCTGGAGTACTAGGAGCGACTATGGCTACACCTTC
TRBJ2-3 TRBD1 16 NA TRBV10-3 CAISANPGQATDTQYF TGTGCCATCAGTGCAAATCCGGGACAGGCCACAGATACGCAGTATTTT
TRBJ2-7 NA 15 NA TRBV7-8 CASSRRGGMPYEQYF TGTGCCAGCAGCAGGAGGGGCGGGATGCCCTACGAGCAGTACTTC
TRBJ2-7 TRBD2 16 once TRBV7-9 CASSLRSGTTSYEQYF TGTGCCAGCAGCTTAAGATCCGGGACTACCTCCTACGAGCAGTACTTC
TRBJ1-3 NA 15 NA TRBV28 CASSAAGASGNTIYF TGTGCCAGCAGTGCAGCAGGGGCCTCTGGAAACACCATATATTTT
TRBJ1-2 NA 11 NA TRBV30 CAWGRDYGYTF TGTGCCTGGGGCAGGGACTATGGCTACACCTTC
TRBJ1-2 NA 14 NA TRBV5-1 CASSLGVPNYGYTF TGCGCCAGCAGCTTGGGAGTACCTAACTATGGCTACACCTTC
TRBJ2-7 NA 14 NA TRBV5-1 CASSLGTNSYEQYF TGCGCCAGCAGCTTGGGGACAAACTCCTACGAGCAGTACTTC
TRBJ1-4 NA 15 NA TRBV4-1 CASSQGAGFDEKLFF TGCGCCAGCAGCCAAGGTGCGGGGTTTGATGAAAAACTGTTTTTT
TRBJ1-1 NA 14 NA TRBV3-1/TRBV3-2 CASSLEGGTTEAFF TGTGCCAGCAGCCTGGAGGGGGGGACCACTGAAGCTTTCTTT
TRBJ2-1 TRBD2 15 NA TRBV5-1 CASKLAGGIYNEQFF TGCGCCAGCAAGCTAGCGGGAGGGATCTACAATGAGCAGTTCTTC
TRBJ2-1 NA 14 NA TRBV19 CASSMGGLYNEQFF TGTGCCAGTAGTATGGGGGGGCTCTACAATGAGCAGTTCTTC
TRBJ2-3 NA 14 few TRBV27 CASSLSRVTDTQYF TGTGCCAGCAGTTTATCCCGGGTCACAGATACGCAGTATTTT
TRBJ2-1 NA 13 NA TRBV24-1 CATSDSGRLGQFF TGTGCCACCAGTGATTCAGGGAGGCTGGGGCAGTTCTTC